This is a list of T cell receptor beta chains from one sample in a study of T cell responses to AZD1222 COVID-19 vaccine. Here immunoSEQ multiplex PCR was the method, and the copy in TCRdb shows in-frame clones only, minus some. This sample has approximately 110,000 clones, with 88% found just once. The starting material was peripheral blood, obtained on day 0 of AZD1222 vaccination. Source of these receptors: an adult in good health. Each CDR3 is given with its conserved first and last residue. D genes are given only for firm matches. Clone size is stated in some rows and not others, as once, few, many or a class when expanded.

len	d_gene	abundance	j_gene	v_gene	CDR3aa	CDR3nt
15	TRBD1	.	TRBJ1-3	TRBV6-5	CASSLGQGPGNTIYF	TGTGCCAGCAGTCTTGGACAGGGCCCTGGAAACACCATATATTTT
16	TRBD1	.	TRBJ1-1	TRBV11-1	CASSSETGGMNTEAFF	TGTGCCAGCAGCTCGGAGACAGGGGGTATGAACACTGAAGCTTTCTTT
14	TRBD1	few	TRBJ1-6	TRBV7-2	CASGRQGLNSPLHF	TGTGCCAGCGGACGACAGGGCCTTAATTCACCCCTCCACTTT
13	.	.	TRBJ1-1	TRBV7-2	CASTLGVNTEAFF	TGTGCCAGCACCTTAGGGGTGAACACTGAAGCTTTCTTT
15	TRBD2	.	TRBJ2-1	TRBV10-3	CAISPGLAGGNEQFF	TGTGCCATCAGTCCGGGACTAGCGGGGGGTAATGAGCAGTTCTTC
15	TRBD2	.	TRBJ2-7	TRBV9	CASSVDQGRAYEQYF	TGTGCCAGCAGCGTAGATCAAGGGAGGGCCTACGAGCAGTACTTC
14	.	.	TRBJ1-6	TRBV27	CASTFAGGGPPLHF	TGTGCCAGCACTTTTGCGGGTGGAGGGCCACCCCTCCACTTT
15	TRBD1	.	TRBJ1-2	TRBV13	CASSLSGQGADGYTF	TGTGCCAGCAGCCTATCGGGACAGGGGGCAGATGGCTACACCTTC
15	.	.	TRBJ1-5	TRBV19	CATKDGGNSNQPQHF	TGTGCCACTAAGGACGGGGGTAATAGCAATCAGCCCCAGCATTTT
16	TRBD2	.	TRBJ2-1	TRBV25-1	CASSEYSGGAVHEQFF	TGTGCCAGCAGTGAATATAGCGGGGGGGCGGTCCATGAGCAGTTCTTC
12	.	once	TRBJ1-1	TRBV6-6	CASEGGWTEAFF	TGTGCCAGCGAGGGAGGGTGGACTGAAGCTTTCTTT
13	.	few	TRBJ1-5	TRBV6-1	CASGTIRNQPQHF	TGTGCCAGCGGTACCATCCGAAATCAGCCCCAGCATTTT
16	TRBD1	once	TRBJ1-6	TRBV19	CASSIQGQRTSSPLHF	TGTGCCAGTAGTATACAGGGACAGCGTACTTCTTCACCCCTCCACTTT
13	.	.	TRBJ2-1	TRBV2	CASSESWYNEQFF	TGTGCCAGCAGTGAAAGTTGGTACAATGAGCAGTTCTTC
16	TRBD2	.	TRBJ2-1	TRBV19	CASSTIAGGTYNEQFF	TGTGCCAGTAGTACAATAGCGGGGGGCACCTACAATGAGCAGTTCTTC